Presented here are 24 T cell receptor beta chains from one specimen sequenced in a study of T cell responses to AZD1222 COVID-19 vaccine. Here immunoSEQ multiplex PCR was the method, and the copy in TCRdb shows in-frame clones only, minus some. Of 100,000 to 150,000 clones listed, roughly 90% are singletons. The sequencing used peripheral blood, collected on day 0 of AZD1222 vaccination. The receptors here all came from an adult in good health.

This sequence joins TRBV7-2 and TRBJ2-7; D call uncertain. Germline lookup yields CDR1 SGHTA and CDR2 FQGNSA. Trimming cost V 2 bases and J 2 bases, with 10 bases left between them. The CDR3 runs 14 residues. The CDR3 sequence: CASSLSPETYEQYF. For the CDR3, the DNA is TGTGCCAGCAGCTTATCGCCAGAAACCTACGAGCAGTACTTC.

This chain connects TRBV5-4 to TRBJ2-3; 9 bases match TRBD2. The germline V gene has CDR1 SGHNT and CDR2 YYREEE (reference sequence). V lost 4 bases to trimming and J lost 1 base; unmatched junction nucleotides: 13. The CDR3 runs 18 residues. The CDR3 sequence: CASSPGSVSGGGTDTQYF. The CDR3 DNA reads TGTGCCAGCAGCCCCGGGTCGGTTAGCGGGGGTGGCACAGATACGCAGTATTTT.

This clone was picked up a small number of times. The V call is TRBV5-6, the J call TRBJ2-1, with 7 bases fitting TRBD2. Germline-derived CDR1 and CDR2 are SGHDT and YYEEEE. The CDR3 runs 13 residues. V dropped 4 bases and J dropped 10; count of bases not matched to a gene: 8. CDR3 amino acids: CASSAPGGREQFF. The DNA for the CDR3 is TGTGCCAGCAGCGCCCCGGGGGGACGCGAGCAGTTCTTC. The full variable domain, with the rest looked up from reference TRBV5-6 and TRBJ2-1, is DAGVTQSPTHLIKTRGQQVTLRCSPKSGHDTVSWYQQALGQGPQFIFQYYEEEERQRGNFPDRFSGHQFPNYSSELNVNALLLGDSALYLCASSAPGGREQFFGPGTRLTVL.

The rearrangement uses TRBV5-4 and TRBJ2-7; TRBD2 aligns across 9 bases. V trimming: 4 bases; J trimming: 6 bases; junction bases outside the gene matches: 14. Germline V CDR1 and CDR2: SGHNT, YYREEE (reference sequence). This CDR3 region has 16 residues. The CDR3 DNA reads TGTGCCAGCAGCGCCCCGAGGTCGACTAGCGGTCTCGAGCAGTACTTC. Its translation is CASSAPRSTSGLEQYF.

This clone has more than one count but fewer than ten. The CDR3 sequence: CASSIGSSGGGAFF. CDR3 DNA: TGTGCCAGCAGCATTGGGAGTTCGGGCGGCGGGGCTTTCTTT. The V gene is TRBV5-8, the J gene TRBJ1-1; D gene ambiguous. CDR1 and CDR2 from the germline V gene are SGHTS and YDEGEE. V was trimmed by 4 bases and J by 11 bases, leaving 21 bases between them. This CDR3 is built from 14 residues.

V gene TRBV5-1 combines with J gene TRBJ1-1; perhaps TRBD1 as D (6 bases). This CDR3 region has 16 residues. The ends were cut back, 6 bases at V and 3 bases at J, with 21 bases in the middle. Germline V gene data show CDR1 as SGHRS and CDR2 as YFSETQ. Here the CDR3 reads CASTLFGGAGDTEAFF. For the CDR3, the DNA is TGCGCCAGCACTTTATTTGGGGGGGCTGGAGACACTGAAGCTTTCTTT.

The chain joins TRBV28 to TRBJ1-1; tentatively, D is TRBD1 (5 bases). Germline loops: CDR1 MDHEN, CDR2 SYDVKM. Trimming removed 8 bases at V and 1 base at J, with 8 bases between. The CDR3 runs to 12 residues. The DNA of the CDR3 is TGTGCCAGCCAGGGCCCGAACACTGAAGCTTTCTTT. Translating gives CASQGPNTEAFF.

V and J are TRBV19 and TRBJ1-5, with D uncertain. The CDR3 covers 16 residues. Trimming cost V 3 bases and J 0 bases, with 12 bases left between them. Germline V lookup: CDR1 LNHDA, CDR2 SQIVND (reference sequence). The CDR3 coding sequence is TGTGCCAGTAGTATTTATCCAGCCGATAGCAATCAGCCCCAGCATTTT. Translated, it gives CASSIYPADSNQPQHF.

The V call is TRBV7-6, the J call TRBJ1-1, with D maybe TRBD1 (5 bases). Germline values: CDR1 SGHVS, CDR2 FNYEAQ. V gave up 1 base and J gave up 1 base, with 13 bases separating them. The CDR3 contains 16 residues. CDR3 sequence: CASSLGGRTWNTEAFF. For the CDR3, the DNA is TGTGCCAGCAGCTTAGGGGGACGGACCTGGAACACTGAAGCTTTCTTT. Full variable domain (rest looked up from reference TRBV7-6 and TRBJ1-1): GAGVSQSPRYKVTKRGQDVALRCDPISGHVSLYWYRQALGQGPEFLTYFNYEAQQDKSGLPNDRFSAERPEGSISTLTIQRTEQRDSAMYRCASSLGGRTWNTEAFFGQGTRLTVV.

A single count supports this clone. The chain recombines TRBV3-1 (or the pseudogene TRBV3-2) with TRBJ1-5, with D unresolved. V gave up 0 bases and J gave up 10 bases, with 16 bases separating them. Germline V gene lookup returns CDR1 LGHDT and CDR2 YNNKEL (reference sequence). The CDR3 consists of 15 residues. The DNA of the CDR3 is TGTGCCAGCAGCCAAGAAGGACCCGGTGTTGGACCCCAGCATTTT. It specifies CASSQEGPGVGPQHF.

The rearrangement uses TRBV18 and TRBJ2-7; 8 nucleotides match TRBD2. Germline V gene sequence: CDR1 KGHSH, CDR2 LQKENI. V lost 3 bases and J lost 6; bases outside the gene matches: 10. This CDR3 has 15 residues. The CDR3 nucleotides read TGTGCCAGCTCACCTCCCGGGACTAGAGCAGTCGAGCAGTACTTC. It encodes CASSPPGTRAVEQYF.

The chain employs TRBV6-2 or TRBV6-3 and TRBJ1-2, with 7 bases that match TRBD1. CDR3 length: 15 residues. The ends lost 4 bases at V and 1 base at J; junction bases unmatched: 6. Germline-derived CDR1 and CDR2 are MNHEY and SVGEGT. The CDR3, as DNA: TGTGCCAGCAGTTCCGGGACAGCGCTTAACTATGGCTACACCTTC. It specifies CASSSGTALNYGYTF.

The J gene is TRBJ1-1, the V gene TRBV5-4; no reliable D call. Per the germline V gene, CDR1 is SGHNT and CDR2 is YYREEE (reference sequence). The CDR3 is 14 residues long. With 7 bases removed from V and 1 base from J, the gap between germline ends came to 14 bases. CDR3 DNA sequence: TGTGCCAGCTCTAGGATAGAAAGGAACACTGAAGCTTTCTTT. As protein: CASSRIERNTEAFF.

The chain employs TRBV2 and TRBJ2-3; 11 bases align to TRBD2. With 6 bases clipped from V and 5 bases from J, the junction kept 7 bases outside the gene matches. CDR3 length equals 15 residues. The germline CDR1 and CDR2 sequences are SNHLY and FYNNEI. CDR3 protein: CASRATSGKVDTQYF. CDR3 DNA sequence: TGTGCCAGCAGGGCGACTAGCGGGAAAGTAGATACGCAGTATTTT.

This clone has a single count. This rearrangement joins TRBV18 to TRBJ2-3; TRBD2 is a possible D gene (6 bases). CDR3 length equals 14 residues. CDR1 KGHSH and CDR2 LQKENI come from the germline V gene. V shed 3 bases and J shed 0 bases, with 7 bases lying between them. The CDR3 spells CASSPGLSTDTQYF. The CDR3 DNA is TGTGCCAGCTCACCGGGACTGAGCACAGATACGCAGTATTTT.

The chain has TRBV28 and TRBJ1-6; the D is unclear. Trimming removed 4 bases at V and 7 bases at J, with 11 bases between. The CDR3 sequence is 14 residues long. Germline-derived CDR1 and CDR2 are MDHEN and SYDVKM. The DNA of the CDR3 is TGTGCCAGCAGTTCTCCACACGGAAATTCACCCCTCCACTTT. Protein: CASSSPHGNSPLHF.

This chain joins TRBV7-3 and TRBJ2-7; possible D gene TRBD1, 6 bases. The V gene's germline CDR1 is SGHTA and CDR2 FQGTGA. This CDR3 comprises 13 residues. V gave up 8 bases and J gave up 4 bases, with 15 bases separating them. The CDR3 is CASSGGGGYEQYF. CDR3 sequence (DNA): TGTGCCAGCTCAGGTGGGGGCGGTTACGAGCAGTACTTC.

The rearrangement links TRBV19 to TRBJ2-1; D gene unclear. The V gene's germline CDR1 is LNHDA and CDR2 SQIVND (reference sequence). V gave up 1 base and J gave up 6 bases, with 7 bases separating them. There are 13 residues in the CDR3. As DNA, the CDR3 is TGTGCCAGTAGTATAGCCGCTGGCAATGAGCAGTTCTTC. It codes for CASSIAAGNEQFF.

The V call is TRBV4-1, the J call TRBJ1-1; TRBD1 matches 9 bases. Germline V gene sequence: CDR1 MGHRA, CDR2 YSYEKL. The CDR3 is 16 amino acids. The J segment lost 0 bases and the V segment lost 6 bases, leaving 8 bases of the junction unmatched. CDR3 region: CASSEGTGFVNTEAFF. Written as DNA, the CDR3 is TGCGCCAGCAGTGAGGGGACAGGGTTTGTGAACACTGAAGCTTTCTTT.

The chain is built from TRBV6-5 and TRBJ1-5, with 8 bases identical to TRBD1. In germline, CDR1 is MNHEY, CDR2 SVGAGI. With 6 bases clipped from V and 5 bases from J, the junction kept 6 bases outside the gene matches. CDR3 length: 14 amino acids. CDR3 coding DNA: TGTGCCAGCAGCCCCGGGACAGGTTATCAGCCCCAGCATTTT. Translated: CASSPGTGYQPQHF.

V and J are TRBV14 and TRBJ1-1; D is perhaps TRBD1 (5 bases). The CDR3 is 14 residues long. Germline V gives CDR1 SGHDN, CDR2 FVKESK. The V end was cut by 3 bases, the J end by 4 bases, with 12 bases between. CDR3: CASSHYGGGTEAFF. DNA for the CDR3: TGTGCCAGCAGCCATTACGGTGGGGGCACTGAAGCTTTCTTT.

The chain employs TRBV7-9 and TRBJ2-1; D might be TRBD2 (5 bases). Germline V gives CDR1 SEHNR, CDR2 FQNEAQ (reference sequence). The CDR3 length is 12 residues. V was pared by 8 bases and J by 6 bases, with 11 bases between. The CDR3 protein is CASGNGVNEQFF. Written as DNA, the CDR3 is TGTGCCAGCGGTAACGGGGTCAATGAGCAGTTCTTC.

V gene TRBV30 combines with J gene TRBJ1-2, with D hard to call. This CDR3 contains 14 residues. Trimming removed 1 base at V and 2 bases at J, with 11 bases between. CDR1 and CDR2 (germline): GTSNPN, SVGIG (reference sequence). CDR3 sequence (DNA): TGTGCCTGGAGTGCGCGGGCGAGGAACTATGGCTACACCTTC. The encoded protein is CAWSARARNYGYTF.

In this sample, this clone turned up once. It is unclear where the CDR3 begins or ends on the DNA, so no DNA is shown, and the CDR3 is as TCRdb lists it. This chain uses TRBV7-2 with TRBJ2-5; the D call in the table, TRBD1, was not verified against the DNA. The CDR3 is 14 residues long, ends included. CDR1 and CDR2 from the germline V gene are SGHTA and FQGNSA. The CDR3 spells CASSSSQGAGTQYF.